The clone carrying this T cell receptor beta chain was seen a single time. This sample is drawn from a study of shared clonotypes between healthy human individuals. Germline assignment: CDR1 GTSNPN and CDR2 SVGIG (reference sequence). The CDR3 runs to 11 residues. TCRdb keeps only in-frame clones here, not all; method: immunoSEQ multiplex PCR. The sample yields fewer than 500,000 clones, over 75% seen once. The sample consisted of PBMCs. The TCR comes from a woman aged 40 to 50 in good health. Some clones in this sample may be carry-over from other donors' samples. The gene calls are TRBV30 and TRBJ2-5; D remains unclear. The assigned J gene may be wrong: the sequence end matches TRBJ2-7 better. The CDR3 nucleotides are TGTGCCTGGAGTCTTGCCTACGAGCAGTACTTC. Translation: CAWSLAYEQYF.